The rows below give T cell receptor beta chains drawn from one sample of a study of lymphopenia after photon versus proton radiotherapy. Libraries were prepared by immunoSEQ multiplex PCR; TCRdb keeps only in-frame clonotypes and omits some of them. This table has 8,000 or so clones, roughly nine tenths appearing once. The sequences come from peripheral blood, collected from a patient treated with photon-based radiotherapy. These receptors originate from a woman aged 70-85 years with pancreatic cancer. CDR3s include the opening cysteine and the closing phenylalanine or tryptophan. Each record gives: J gene, V gene, CDR3 protein.

>TRBJ1-2|TRBV4-2
CASSQEDSGNYGYTF
>TRBJ1-4|TRBV6-5
CASSQAPGGNKLFF
>TRBJ2-7|TRBV7-8
CASSLGWRSAYEQYF
>TRBJ1-1|TRBV7-2
CASSLESQGVSRAEAFF
>TRBJ1-6|TRBV11-2
CASSLVQGNSPLHF
>TRBJ2-2|TRBV6-1
CATALWDTGELFF
>TRBJ2-1|TRBV6-1
CATRSGREQFF
>TRBJ2-1|TRBV6-5
CASSYSFAGEEQFF
>TRBJ1-4|TRBV5-4
CASSRTGGNEKLFF
>TRBJ2-1|TRBV11-2
CASSGTSGRIQFF
>TRBJ2-5|TRBV7-8
CASSSTSGSPQETQYF
>TRBJ2-7|TRBV4-1
CASSQQTETYEQYF
>TRBJ2-1|TRBV27
CASSFWGLRTSAIGNEQFF
>TRBJ2-1|TRBV5-1
CASSLETNSYNEQFF
>TRBJ2-5|TRBV18
CASSPPSPTGQETQYF
>TRBJ1-2|TRBV6-5
CASSYGTDGYTF
>TRBJ2-2|TRBV6-4
CASSALEAGELFF
>TRBJ1-5|TRBV5-6
CASSLGQRDQPQHF
>TRBJ1-2|TRBV21-1
CASSPVDRGPNGYTF
>TRBJ2-7|TRBV30
CAWSDGGEQYF
>TRBJ1-1|TRBV30
CAWKRGGVTEAFF
>TRBJ1-4|TRBV7-9
CASQTRDREELFF
>TRBJ1-5|TRBV7-8
CASSPPGSGDQPQHF
>TRBJ2-1|TRBV18
CASSPPSDEQFF
>TRBJ1-3|TRBV7-2
CASSLVRISGNTIYF
>TRBJ2-5|TRBV6-1
CASSDVPGETQYF
>TRBJ2-1|TRBV27
CASSYVLDTYNEQFF
>TRBJ2-3|TRBV9
CASSVVSGQGADTQYF
>TRBJ1-2|TRBV28
CASSLFGGPGYGYTF
>TRBJ1-2|TRBV7-2
CASSQKTGGVYGYTF
>TRBJ2-5|TRBV2
CASQIPGVQETQYF
>TRBJ1-1|TRBV2
CASSETGGNTEAFF
>TRBJ2-3|TRBV28
CASSSRTQYF
>TRBJ1-1|TRBV28
CASSPTVFMNTEAFF
>TRBJ1-2|TRBV6-6
CAIRTGTYGYTF
>TRBJ1-4|TRBV2
CASSDITLQGASEKLFF
>TRBJ2-1|TRBV5-1
CASSAAGSVRSYNEQFF
>TRBJ2-2|TRBV7-2
CASSGGQPTGELFF
>TRBJ2-1|TRBV11-3
CASSFDNEQFF
>TRBJ1-4|TRBV28
CASRTGGRSEKLFF
>TRBJ2-5|TRBV5-8
CAGSLGRQRETQYF
>TRBJ2-5|TRBV11-3
CASSLEGLETQYF
>TRBJ2-2|TRBV27
CASGGGRRATGELFF
>TRBJ1-2|TRBV7-9
CASSHHGKTYGYTF
>TRBJ2-1|TRBV5-4
CASSAFGTSGRAGEQFF
>TRBJ2-5|TRBV9
CASSVVQGGQETQYF
>TRBJ2-7|TRBV19
CASSRTSGTGPLEQYF
>TRBJ1-1|TRBV5-4
CASKSALNTEAFF
>NA|TRBV5-6
CASSLGLGSALYEQYF
>TRBJ2-2|TRBV7-2
CASSSSGTSPGELFF
>NA|TRBV28
CASTPSGQGTYEQYF
>TRBJ2-2|TRBV27
CANGTGPFLGPGELFF
>NA|TRBV27
CASSVAPLGQGFSYEQYF